The entry below describes one T cell receptor (beta chain). The V end was cut by 1 base, the J end by 0 bases, with 13 bases between. The CDR3 is 16 amino acids. Germline values: CDR1 MDHEN, CDR2 SYDVKM. Using immunoSEQ multiplex PCR, the repertoire was profiled, and TCRdb retains in-frame clones only, with some absent. In the table there are 250,000 to 350,000 clones, approximately 79% of which are singletons. These data are taken from a study of cytotoxic CD8 clonotypes in ibrutinib-treated CLL. The sample consisted of PBMCs, taken at disease progression, from a patient treated with ibrutinib. The receptor's source is a human donor with chronic lymphocytic leukemia. V and J are TRBV28 and TRBJ2-7, with D possibly being TRBD1 (5 bases). The CDR3 is CASSLSLGVSSYEQYF. CDR3 DNA: TGTGCCAGCAGTTTATCTCTAGGGGTCAGCTCCTACGAGCAGTACTTC. Complete variable domain (other parts from reference TRBV28 and TRBJ2-7): DVKVTQSSRYLVKRTGEKVFLECVQDMDHENMFWYRQDPGLGLRLIYFSYDVKMKEKGDIPEGYSVSREKKERFSLILESASTNQTSMYLCASSLSLGVSSYEQYFGPGTRLTVT.